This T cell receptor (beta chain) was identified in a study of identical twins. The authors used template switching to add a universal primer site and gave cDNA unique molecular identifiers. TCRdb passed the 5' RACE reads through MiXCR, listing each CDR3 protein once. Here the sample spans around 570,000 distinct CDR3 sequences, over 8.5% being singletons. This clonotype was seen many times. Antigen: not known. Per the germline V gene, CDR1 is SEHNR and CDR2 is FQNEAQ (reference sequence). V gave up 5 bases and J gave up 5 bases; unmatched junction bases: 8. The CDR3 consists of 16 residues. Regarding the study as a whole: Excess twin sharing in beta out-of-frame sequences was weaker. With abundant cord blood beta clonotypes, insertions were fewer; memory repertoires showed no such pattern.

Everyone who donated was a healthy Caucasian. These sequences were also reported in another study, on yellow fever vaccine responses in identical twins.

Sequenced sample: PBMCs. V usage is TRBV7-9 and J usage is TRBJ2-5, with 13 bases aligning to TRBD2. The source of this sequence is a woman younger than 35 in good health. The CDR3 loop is CASSTGTSGVIETQYF. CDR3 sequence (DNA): TGTGCCAGCAGCACCGGGACTAGCGGGGTAATCGAGACCCAGTACTTC.